This TCR beta chain is from a study of T cell repertoires in cytomegalovirus infection. About the research overall: Use of recently identified HLA-C-restricted and well-studied HLA-B-restricted CMV epitopes was part of the study. Both CMV infection and a matching HLA type were indicated by public TCR beta signatures.

Study outcomes and limitations: In two of eight donors, the top clonotype was HLA-C-restricted CMV-specific. Carriers of CMV plus the relevant HLA were identified by cumulative public TCR beta family frequency.

One entry per CDR3 protein, called by TCRdb with MiXCR from the reads. Of 700,000 to 850,000 distinct CDR3 sequences in the sample, about 31% were seen once. The CDR3 loop spans 16 amino acids. V gave up 4 bases and J gave up 7 bases; unmatched junction bases: 11. Germline V lookup: CDR1 SQVTM, CDR2 ANQGSEA. Note on this clonotype: The antigen is undetermined.

The chain couples TRBV29-1 to TRBJ2-2, with 11 bases aligning to TRBD1. The sequence was collected from a human donor in good health (CMV status not recorded). Some clones in this sample may be carry-over from other donors' samples. The sequenced sample was cultured CD8+ T cells from PBMCs, obtained from culture after CMV antigen stimulation. In DNA form, the CDR3 reads TGCAGCGTTGCCGGGCCCGGACAGGGGGCCCACGGGGAGCTGTTTTTT. Amino acids: CSVAGPGQGAHGELFF.